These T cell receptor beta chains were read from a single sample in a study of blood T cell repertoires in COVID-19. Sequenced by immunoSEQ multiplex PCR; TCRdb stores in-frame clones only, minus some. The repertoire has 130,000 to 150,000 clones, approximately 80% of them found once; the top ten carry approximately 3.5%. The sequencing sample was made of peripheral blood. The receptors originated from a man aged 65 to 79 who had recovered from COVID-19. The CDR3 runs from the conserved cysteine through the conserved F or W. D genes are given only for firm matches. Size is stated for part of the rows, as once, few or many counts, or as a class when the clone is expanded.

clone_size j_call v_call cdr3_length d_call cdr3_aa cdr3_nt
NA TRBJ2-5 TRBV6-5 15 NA CASSKTRDFRTTQYF TGTGCCAGCAGTAAAACCCGGGACTTCCGGACGACCCAGTACTTC
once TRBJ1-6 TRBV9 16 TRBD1 CASSGEADRVGSPLHF TGTGCCAGCAGTGGGGAAGCGGACAGGGTCGGTTCACCCCTCCACTTT
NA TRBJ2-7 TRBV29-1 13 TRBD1 CSVMGTGAYEQYF TGCAGCGTTATGGGGACAGGAGCCTACGAGCAGTACTTC
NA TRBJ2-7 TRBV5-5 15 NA CASSFRPPGAYEQYF TGTGCCAGCAGCTTTCGACCTCCCGGGGCCTACGAGCAGTACTTC
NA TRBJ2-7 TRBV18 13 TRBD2 CASSPGTSGIQYF TGTGCCAGCTCACCCGGGACTAGCGGTATCCAGTACTTC
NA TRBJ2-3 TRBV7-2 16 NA CASSLGSGSSTDTQYF TGTGCCAGCAGCTTGGGAAGCGGGTCTAGCACAGATACGCAGTATTTT
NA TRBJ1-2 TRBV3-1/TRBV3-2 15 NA CASSQDPAGSNGYTF TGTGCCAGCAGCCAAGATCCGGCAGGGTCAAATGGCTACACCTTC
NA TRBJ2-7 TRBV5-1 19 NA CASSAGQPAVLPNVYEQYF TGCGCCAGCAGCGCGGGACAGCCAGCCGTCCTCCCCAACGTTTACGAGCAGTACTTC
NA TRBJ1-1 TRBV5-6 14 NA CASSLVQPYTEAFF TGTGCCAGCAGCTTGGTACAGCCTTACACTGAAGCTTTCTTT
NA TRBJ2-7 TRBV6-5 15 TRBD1 CASSYGAGGGWEQYF TGTGCCAGCAGTTACGGGGCAGGGGGTGGTTGGGAGCAGTACTTC
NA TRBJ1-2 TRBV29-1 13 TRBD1 CSVTGTGTYGYTF TGCAGCGTCACCGGGACAGGGACTTATGGCTACACCTTC
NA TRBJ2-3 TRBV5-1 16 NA CASSPTGGGSTDTQYF TGCGCCAGCAGCCCAACCGGAGGCGGTAGCACAGATACGCAGTATTTT
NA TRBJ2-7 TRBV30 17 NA CAWSVGRIATSSYEQYF TGTGCCTGGAGTGTTGGGAGGATTGCTACATCGTCCTACGAGCAGTACTTC
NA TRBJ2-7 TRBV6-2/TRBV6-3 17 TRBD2 CASSPVLSGSRPYEQYF TGTGCCAGCAGTCCCGTGCTGAGCGGGAGTCGACCGTACGAGCAGTACTTC
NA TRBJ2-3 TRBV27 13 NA CASSTPGTDTQYF TGTGCCAGCAGTACCCCAGGCACAGATACGCAGTATTTT
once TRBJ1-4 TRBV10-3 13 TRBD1 CASQGDGNEKLFF TGTGCCAGTCAGGGGGACGGTAATGAAAAACTGTTTTTT
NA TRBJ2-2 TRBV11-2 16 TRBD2 CASSLDQLAVTGELFF TGTGCCAGCAGCTTAGATCAACTAGCGGTTACCGGGGAGCTGTTTTTT
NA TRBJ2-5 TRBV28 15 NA CASSSMQGRLETQYF TGTGCCAGCAGTTCAATGCAGGGGCGGTTGGAGACCCAGTACTTC
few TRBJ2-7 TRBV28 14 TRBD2 CASSSPSGRTEQYF TGTGCCAGCAGTTCCCCTAGCGGGAGGACGGAGCAGTACTTC
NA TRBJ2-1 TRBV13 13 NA CASSQGMADEQFF TGTGCCAGCAGCCAGGGAATGGCGGATGAGCAGTTCTTC
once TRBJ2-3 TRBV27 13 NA CASSFQFSDTQYF TGTGCCAGCAGTTTTCAGTTCTCAGATACGCAGTATTTT
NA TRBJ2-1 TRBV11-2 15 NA CASSPQLVSDNEQFF TGTGCCAGCAGCCCCCAACTAGTTTCCGACAATGAGCAGTTCTTC
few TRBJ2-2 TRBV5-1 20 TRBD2 CASSQLPGLAGEYGTGELFF TGCGCCAGCAGCCAATTACCGGGACTAGCGGGAGAATATGGGACCGGGGAGCTGTTTTTT
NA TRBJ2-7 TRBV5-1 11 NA CASSPLREQYF TGCGCCAGCAGCCCTCTCCGCGAGCAGTACTTC
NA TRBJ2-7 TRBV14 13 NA CASSQVGGYEQYF TGTGCCAGCAGCCAAGTGGGGGGTTACGAGCAGTACTTC
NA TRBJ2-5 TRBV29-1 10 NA CSARQETQYF TGCAGCGCTCGACAGGAGACCCAGTACTTC
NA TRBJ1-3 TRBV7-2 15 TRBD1 CASSYYRGPGNTIYF TGTGCCAGCAGCTACTACAGGGGGCCTGGAAACACCATATATTTT
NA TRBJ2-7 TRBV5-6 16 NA CASTQVGSRGSYEQYF TGTGCCAGCACCCAGGTTGGAAGTCGGGGATCCTACGAGCAGTACTTC
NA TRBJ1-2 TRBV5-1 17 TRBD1 CASSQGQGVVANYGYTF TGCGCCAGCAGCCAAGGACAGGGGGTGGTGGCTAACTATGGCTACACCTTC
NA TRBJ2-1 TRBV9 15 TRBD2 CASSATAGAYNEQFF TGTGCCAGCAGCGCTACAGCGGGGGCCTACAATGAGCAGTTCTTC
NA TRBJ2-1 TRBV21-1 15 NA CASKEAPSSYNEQFF TGTGCCAGCAAAGAGGCCCCGAGCTCCTACAATGAGCAGTTCTTC
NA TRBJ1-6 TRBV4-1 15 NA CASSTLTTGDSPLHF TGCGCCAGCAGCACCCTAACCACAGGAGATTCACCCCTCCACTTT
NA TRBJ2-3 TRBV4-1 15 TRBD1 CASSRRDSWTDTQYF TGCGCCAGCAGCCGACGGGACAGCTGGACAGATACGCAGTATTTT
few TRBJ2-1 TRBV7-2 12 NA CASSFSVGEQFF TGTGCCAGCAGTTTTAGCGTCGGAGAGCAGTTCTTC
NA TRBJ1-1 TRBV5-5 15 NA CASSLFPGRNTEAFF TGTGCCAGCAGCTTGTTCCCAGGCCGGAACACTGAAGCTTTCTTT
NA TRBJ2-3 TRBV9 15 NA CASSGAVGNPDTQYF TGTGCCAGCAGCGGAGCGGTGGGTAATCCAGATACGCAGTATTTT
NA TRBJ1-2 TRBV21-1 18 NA CASSINRGTVDFYYGYTF TGTGCCAGCAGCATAAATCGAGGGACAGTAGACTTTTACTATGGCTACACCTTC
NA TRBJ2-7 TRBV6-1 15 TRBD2 CASSEEMGGYYEQYF TGTGCCAGCAGTGAAGAGATGGGGGGGTACTACGAGCAGTACTTC
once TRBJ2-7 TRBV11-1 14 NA CASSYRDTSYEQYF TGTGCCAGCAGCTACAGGGACACCTCCTACGAGCAGTACTTC
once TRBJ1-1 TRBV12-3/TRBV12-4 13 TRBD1 CASRGQENTEAFF TGTGCCAGCAGAGGACAGGAGAACACTGAAGCTTTCTTT
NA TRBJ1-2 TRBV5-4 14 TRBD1 CASRSLGQAHGYTF TGTGCCAGCAGATCCCTGGGACAGGCCCATGGCTACACCTTC
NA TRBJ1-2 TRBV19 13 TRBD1 CASSMRGGNGYTF TGTGCCAGTAGTATGAGAGGGGGCAATGGCTACACCTTC
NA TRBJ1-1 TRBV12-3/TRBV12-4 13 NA CASSSGQNTEAFF TGTGCCAGCAGTTCTGGACAAAACACTGAAGCTTTCTTT
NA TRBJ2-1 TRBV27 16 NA CASSLVRSKILNEQFF TGTGCCAGCAGTTTAGTCCGGAGTAAAATCCTAAATGAGCAGTTCTTC
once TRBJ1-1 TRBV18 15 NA CASSPQAGGDTEAFF TGTGCCAGCTCACCACAGGCGGGTGGGGACACTGAAGCTTTCTTT
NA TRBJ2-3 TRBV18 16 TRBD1 CASSLYQGQYTDTQYF TGTGCCAGCTCACTTTACCAGGGACAGTACACAGATACGCAGTATTTT
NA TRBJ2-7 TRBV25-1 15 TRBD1 CASSGWGQGVFEQYF TGTGCCAGCAGTGGGTGGGGACAGGGAGTTTTCGAGCAGTACTTC
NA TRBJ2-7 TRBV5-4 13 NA CASSLWLSYEQYF TGTGCCAGCAGCTTGTGGCTTTCCTACGAGCAGTACTTC
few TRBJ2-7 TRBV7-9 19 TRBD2 CASSFSGTSGRAGAYEQYF TGTGCCAGCAGCTTCTCAGGGACTAGCGGGAGGGCCGGGGCCTACGAGCAGTACTTC
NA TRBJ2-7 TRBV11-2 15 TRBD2 CASSRAPGGAYEQYF TGTGCCAGCAGCCGTGCCCCCGGGGGGGCCTACGAGCAGTACTTC
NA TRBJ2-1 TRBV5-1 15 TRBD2 CASSLDLAGEIEQFF TGCGCCAGCAGCTTGGATTTAGCGGGAGAAATTGAGCAGTTCTTC
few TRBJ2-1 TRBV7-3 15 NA CASSPDFTLYNEQFF TGTGCCAGCAGCCCGGACTTCACACTTTACAATGAGCAGTTCTTC
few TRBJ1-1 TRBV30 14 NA CAWSVLRGGTEAFF TGTGCCTGGAGTGTACTTAGGGGAGGCACTGAAGCTTTCTTT
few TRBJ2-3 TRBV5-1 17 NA CASSLVPAARSTDTQYF TGCGCCAGCAGCTTGGTTCCAGCGGCCCGTAGCACAGATACGCAGTATTTT
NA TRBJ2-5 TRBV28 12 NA CASSLWAETQYF TGTGCCAGCAGTTTATGGGCCGAGACCCAGTACTTC
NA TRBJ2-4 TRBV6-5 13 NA CASTSGRGNIQYF TGTGCCAGCACCTCCGGAAGGGGGAACATTCAGTACTTC
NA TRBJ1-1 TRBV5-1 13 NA CASSLTEHTEAFF TGCGCCAGCAGCTTAACAGAGCACACTGAAGCTTTCTTT
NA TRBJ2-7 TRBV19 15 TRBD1 CASSPGTGSLYEQYF TGTGCCAGTAGTCCTGGGACAGGGTCGTTGTACGAGCAGTACTTC
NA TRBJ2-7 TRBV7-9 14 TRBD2 CASSSGLAGYEQYF TGTGCCAGCAGCTCGGGACTAGCGGGATACGAGCAGTACTTC
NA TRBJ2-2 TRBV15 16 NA CATSRGSSANTGELFF TGTGCCACCAGCAGAGGATCCAGCGCGAACACCGGGGAGCTGTTTTTT